This TCR beta chain was identified during a study of molecular identifiers for immune sequencing clone quantification. Study context: In replicates, the authors split RNA from approximately 20,000 or 100,000 naive CD8 cells five ways and sequenced four.

TCRdb itself ran the PCR reads through MiXCR, one entry per CDR3 protein. Here the sample spans about half a million distinct CDR3 sequences, around 25% being singletons. This clonotype showed up many times. Sample: naive CD8+ T cells from blood, with Jurkat cell RNA spiked in. The subset denotes: FACS-sorted CD8+CD4-CCR7+CD45RA+ naive T cells. The TCR originated in a human donor in good health. Some libraries in this study had Jurkat cell RNA spiked in.

CDR3 region: CASSLGLAGGETQYF. CDR3 DNA sequence: TGTGCCAGCAGCTTAGGACTAGCGGGAGGAGAGACCCAGTACTTC. This chain links TRBV7-3 with TRBJ2-5; 14 nucleotides line up with TRBD2. Trimming took 2 bases from V and 4 from J; bases not matched to a gene: 0. Germline loops: CDR1 SGHTA, CDR2 FQGTGA. This CDR3 has 15 residues.